This T cell receptor (beta chain) was sequenced for a study of T cells after yellow fever vaccination. This clonotype was counted a few times. Its antigen remains unknown. 5'RACE template switching added a universal primer site and UMIs to TCR cDNA. In TCRdb, the 5' RACE reads were re-called with MiXCR into one record per CDR3 protein. This sample has approximately 600,000 distinct CDR3 sequences, with roughly an eighth found just once. The study, taken as a whole, reports: There was a possibility that FACS-sorted repertoires contained abundant clonotypes contaminating from the bulk population. Clonotypes shared by both compartments, CD4 and CD8, made up a small share.

This CDR3 has 15 amino acids. From germline, CDR1 is MNHEY and CDR2 SVGAGI. After removal of 2 bases from V and 0 bases from J, the junction contained 3 bases not matched to a gene. The clonotype originates from a man between 25 and 39 years old who received the YFV17D yellow fever vaccine. The sample in question was PBMCs, obtained on the day of the yellow fever booster vaccination. The chain couples TRBV6-5 to TRBJ2-5; 7 nucleotides align to TRBD1. CDR3 residues: CASSYGGQNQETQYF. The CDR3 DNA is TGTGCCAGCAGTTACGGGGGACAGAACCAAGAGACCCAGTACTTC.